The T cell receptor beta chain under discussion was sequenced for a study of response to subunit inactivated influenza vaccine. Overall study results and limits: Few new T cells, the authors suggested, are recruited by each seasonal influenza vaccination.

This clonotype occurred a few times. Its antigen remains unidentified. Trimming left V 5 bases short and J 0 bases short, with 11 bases between. There are 15 residues in the CDR3. Germline V gene lookup returns CDR1 SEHNR and CDR2 FQNEAQ (reference sequence). Via MiXCR, TCRdb re-called the RT-PCR reads, giving one row per CDR3 protein. The data show 150,000 to 200,000 distinct CDR3 sequences, roughly 10% seen once. This TCR came from a man between 50 and 75 years old who received an inactivated influenza vaccine. The chain combines TRBV7-9 with TRBJ2-1; D might be TRBD2 (6 bases). This specimen was CD8+ T cells sorted from PBMCs, taken less than 30 months after vaccination. CDR3: CASSHGGFSYNEQFF. The CDR3 nucleotides are TGTGCCAGCAGCCACGGGGGTTTCTCCTACAATGAGCAGTTCTTC.